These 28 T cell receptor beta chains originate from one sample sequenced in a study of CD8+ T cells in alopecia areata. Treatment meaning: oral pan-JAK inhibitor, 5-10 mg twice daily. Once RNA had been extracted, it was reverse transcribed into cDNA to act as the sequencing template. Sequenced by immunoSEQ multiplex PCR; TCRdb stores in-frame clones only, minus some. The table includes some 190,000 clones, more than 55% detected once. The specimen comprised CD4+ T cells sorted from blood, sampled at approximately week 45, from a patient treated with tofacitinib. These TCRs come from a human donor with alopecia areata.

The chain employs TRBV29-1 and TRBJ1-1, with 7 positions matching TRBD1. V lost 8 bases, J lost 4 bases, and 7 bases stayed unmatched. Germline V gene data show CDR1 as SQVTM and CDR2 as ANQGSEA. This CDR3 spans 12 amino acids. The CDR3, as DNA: TGCAGCCTTACAGACAGGGTCACTGAAGCTTTCTTT. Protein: CSLTDRVTEAFF.

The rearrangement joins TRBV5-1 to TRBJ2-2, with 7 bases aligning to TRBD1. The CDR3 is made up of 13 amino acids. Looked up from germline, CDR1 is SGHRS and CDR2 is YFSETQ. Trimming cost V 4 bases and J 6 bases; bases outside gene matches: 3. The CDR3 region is CASSPGQSGELFF. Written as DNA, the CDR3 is TGCGCCAGCAGCCCGGGACAGTCCGGGGAGCTGTTTTTT. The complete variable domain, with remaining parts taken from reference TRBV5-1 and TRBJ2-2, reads KAGVTQTPRYLIKTRGQQVTLSCSPISGHRSVSWYQQTPGQGLQFLFEYFSETQRNKGNFPGRFSGRQFSNSRSEMNVSTLELGDSALYLCASSPGQSGELFFGEGSRLTVL.

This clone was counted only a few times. CDR3: CASRTVNTEAFF. For the CDR3, the DNA is TGTGCCAGCAGGACAGTGAACACTGAAGCTTTCTTT. The rearrangement links TRBV6-5 to TRBJ1-1; tentative D call: TRBD1 (5 bases). This CDR3 is built from 12 residues. CDR1 is MNHEY and CDR2 is SVGAGI in the germline V gene. V lost 6 bases, J lost 0 bases, and 5 bases lay in between.

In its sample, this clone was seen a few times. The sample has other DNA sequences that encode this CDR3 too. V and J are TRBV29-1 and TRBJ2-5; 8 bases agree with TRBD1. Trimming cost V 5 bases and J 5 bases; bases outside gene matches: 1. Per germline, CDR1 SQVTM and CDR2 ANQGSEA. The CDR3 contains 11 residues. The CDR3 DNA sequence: TGCAGCGTTCGACAGGGGGAGACCCAGTACTTC. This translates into CSVRQGETQYF.

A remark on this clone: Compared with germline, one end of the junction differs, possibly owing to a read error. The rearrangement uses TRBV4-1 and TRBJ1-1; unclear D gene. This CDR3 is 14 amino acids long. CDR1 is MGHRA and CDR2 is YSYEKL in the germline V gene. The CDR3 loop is CASSPHGGNTEAFF. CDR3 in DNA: TGTGCCAGCAGCCCCCATGGTGGGAACACTGAAGCTTTCTTT.

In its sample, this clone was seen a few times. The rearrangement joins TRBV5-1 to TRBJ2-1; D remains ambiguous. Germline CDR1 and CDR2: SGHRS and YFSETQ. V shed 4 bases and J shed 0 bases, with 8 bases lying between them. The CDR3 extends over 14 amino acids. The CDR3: CASSKGNSYNEQFF. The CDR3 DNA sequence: TGCGCCAGCAGCAAAGGAAACTCCTACAATGAGCAGTTCTTC. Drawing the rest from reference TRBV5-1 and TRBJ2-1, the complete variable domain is KAGVTQTPRYLIKTRGQQVTLSCSPISGHRSVSWYQQTPGQGLQFLFEYFSETQRNKGNFPGRFSGRQFSNSRSEMNVSTLELGDSALYLCASSKGNSYNEQFFGPGTRLTVL.

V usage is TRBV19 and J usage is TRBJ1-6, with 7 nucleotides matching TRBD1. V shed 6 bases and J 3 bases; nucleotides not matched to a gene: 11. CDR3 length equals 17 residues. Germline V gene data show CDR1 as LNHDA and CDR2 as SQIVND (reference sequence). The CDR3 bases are TGTGCCAGTAGCAAACCACAGGGGCTAGGCTATAATTCACCCCTCCACTTT. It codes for CASSKPQGLGYNSPLHF.

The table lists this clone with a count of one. For the CDR3, the DNA is TGTGCCCGCGCGGGCCAGTACAAAAACACCGGGGAGCTGTTTTTT. It specifies CARAGQYKNTGELFF. This chain joins TRBV30 and TRBJ2-2; the D gene is possibly TRBD2 (5 bases). Trimming removed 8 bases from V and 2 bases from J, with 18 bases in between. This CDR3 contains 15 residues. Germline V CDR1 and CDR2: GTSNPN, SVGIG (reference sequence).

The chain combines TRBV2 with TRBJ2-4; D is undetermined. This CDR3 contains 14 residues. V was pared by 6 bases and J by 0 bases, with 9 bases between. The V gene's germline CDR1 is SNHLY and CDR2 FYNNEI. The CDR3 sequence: CASRQDLAKNIQYF. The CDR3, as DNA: TGTGCCAGCAGGCAAGACCTAGCCAAAAACATTCAGTACTTC.

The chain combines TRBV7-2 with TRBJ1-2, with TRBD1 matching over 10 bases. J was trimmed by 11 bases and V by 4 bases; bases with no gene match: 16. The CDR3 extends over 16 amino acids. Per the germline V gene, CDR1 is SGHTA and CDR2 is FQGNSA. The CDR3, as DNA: TGTGCCAGCAGCTCTACGAGGGGACAGGGGTTGATCAGTTACACCTTC. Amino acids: CASSSTRGQGLISYTF.

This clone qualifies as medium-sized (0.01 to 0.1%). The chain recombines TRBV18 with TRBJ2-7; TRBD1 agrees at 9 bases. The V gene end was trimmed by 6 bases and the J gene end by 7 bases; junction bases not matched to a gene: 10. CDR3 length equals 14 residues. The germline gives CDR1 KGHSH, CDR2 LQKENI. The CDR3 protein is CASSPGTGTLEQYF. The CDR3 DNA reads TGTGCCAGCTCTCCCGGGACAGGGACCCTTGAGCAGTACTTC.

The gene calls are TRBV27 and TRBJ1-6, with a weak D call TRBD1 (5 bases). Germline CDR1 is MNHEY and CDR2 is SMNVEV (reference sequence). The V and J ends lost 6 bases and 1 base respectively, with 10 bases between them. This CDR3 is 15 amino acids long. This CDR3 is CASRIGGSYNSPLHF. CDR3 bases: TGTGCCAGCAGGATCGGGGGGTCCTATAATTCACCCCTCCACTTT.

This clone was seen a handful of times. DNA of the CDR3: TGTGCCAGCAGCCCTAGGGGCCCTAATGAAAAACTGTTTTTT. It is translated as CASSPRGPNEKLFF. This chain links TRBV6-1 with TRBJ1-4, with D perhaps TRBD1 (5 bases). Germline V lookup: CDR1 MNHNS, CDR2 SASEGT. The CDR3 contains 14 residues. V lost 6 bases and J 3 bases, leaving 11 bases between the germline ends.

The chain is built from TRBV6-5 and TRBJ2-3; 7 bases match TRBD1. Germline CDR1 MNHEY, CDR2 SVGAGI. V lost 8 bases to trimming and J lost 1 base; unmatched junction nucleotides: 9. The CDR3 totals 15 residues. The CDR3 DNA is TGTGCCAGCCCAATCTCCGGACAGGGCACAGATACGCAGTATTTT. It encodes CASPISGQGTDTQYF.

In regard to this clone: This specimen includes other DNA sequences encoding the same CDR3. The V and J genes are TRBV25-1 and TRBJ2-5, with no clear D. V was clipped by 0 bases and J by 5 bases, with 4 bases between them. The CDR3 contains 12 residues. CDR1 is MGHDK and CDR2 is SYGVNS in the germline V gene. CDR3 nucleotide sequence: TGTGCCAGCAGTGAATATGGGGAGACCCAGTACTTC. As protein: CASSEYGETQYF.

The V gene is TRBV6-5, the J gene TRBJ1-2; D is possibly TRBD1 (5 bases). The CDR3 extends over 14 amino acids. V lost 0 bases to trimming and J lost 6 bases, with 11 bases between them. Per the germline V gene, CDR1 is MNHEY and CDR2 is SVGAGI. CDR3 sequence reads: CASSYSGPSDGYTF. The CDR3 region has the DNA TGTGCCAGCAGTTACTCGGGACCATCGGATGGCTACACCTTC.

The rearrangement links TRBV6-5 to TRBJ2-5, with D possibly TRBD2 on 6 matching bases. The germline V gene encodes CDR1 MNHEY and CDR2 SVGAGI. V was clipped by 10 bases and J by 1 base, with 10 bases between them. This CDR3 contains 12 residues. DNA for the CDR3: TGTGCCACCCGGGACTTCCAAGAGACCCAGTACTTC. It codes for CATRDFQETQYF.

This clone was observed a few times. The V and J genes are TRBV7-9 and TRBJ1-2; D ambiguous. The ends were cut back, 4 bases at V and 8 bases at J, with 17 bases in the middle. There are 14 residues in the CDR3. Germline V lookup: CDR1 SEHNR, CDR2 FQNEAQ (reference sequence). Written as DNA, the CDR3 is TGTGCCAGCAGCTCGGACGGCGGCCCTGGGGGCTACACCTTC. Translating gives CASSSDGGPGGYTF.

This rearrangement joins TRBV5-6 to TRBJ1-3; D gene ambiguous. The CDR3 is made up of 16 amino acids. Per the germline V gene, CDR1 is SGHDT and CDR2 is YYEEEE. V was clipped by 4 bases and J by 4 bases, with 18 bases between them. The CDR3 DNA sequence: TGTGCCAGCAGCCTTAGGACGAAGAGAAGGGGAAACACCATATATTTT. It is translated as CASSLRTKRRGNTIYF. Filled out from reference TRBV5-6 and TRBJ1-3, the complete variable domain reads DAGVTQSPTHLIKTRGQQVTLRCSPKSGHDTVSWYQQALGQGPQFIFQYYEEEERQRGNFPDRFSGHQFPNYSSELNVNALLLGDSALYLCASSLRTKRRGNTIYFGEGSWLTVV.

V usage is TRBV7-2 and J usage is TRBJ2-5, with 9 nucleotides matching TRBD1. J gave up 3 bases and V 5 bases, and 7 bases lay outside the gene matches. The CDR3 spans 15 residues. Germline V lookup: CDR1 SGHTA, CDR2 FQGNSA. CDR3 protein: CASSKRDRVEETQYF. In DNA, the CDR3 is TGTGCCAGCAGCAAAAGGGACAGGGTGGAAGAGACCCAGTACTTC.

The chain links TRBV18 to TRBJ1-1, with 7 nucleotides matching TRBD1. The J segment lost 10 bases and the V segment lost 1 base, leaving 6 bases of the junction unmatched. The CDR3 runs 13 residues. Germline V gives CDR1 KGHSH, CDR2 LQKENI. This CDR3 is CASSPRQGDRAFF. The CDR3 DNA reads TGTGCCAGCTCACCACGCCAGGGGGACCGAGCTTTCTTT.

The CDR3 nucleotides are TGCAGCGTTGAAGATCCGACAGCGCGAGAGACCCAGTACTTC. This translates into CSVEDPTARETQYF. The chain combines TRBV29-1 with TRBJ2-5; D might be TRBD1 (5 bases). CDR3 size: 14 residues. Germline CDR1 reads SQVTM; CDR2 reads ANQGSEA. Deletions cut 0 bases from V and 4 bases from J, with 12 bases between.

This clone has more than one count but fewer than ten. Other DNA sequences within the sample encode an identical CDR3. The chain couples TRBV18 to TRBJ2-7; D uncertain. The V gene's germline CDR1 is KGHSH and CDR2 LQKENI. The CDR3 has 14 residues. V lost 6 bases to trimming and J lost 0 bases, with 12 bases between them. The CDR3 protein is CASSPSGGSYEQYF. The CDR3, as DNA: TGTGCCAGCTCGCCATCGGGCGGCTCCTACGAGCAGTACTTC. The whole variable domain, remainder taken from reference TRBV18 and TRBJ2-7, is NAGVMQNPRHLVRRRGQEARLRCSPMKGHSHVYWYRQLPEEGLKFMVYLQKENIIDESGMPKERFSAEFPKEGPSILRIQQVVRGDSAAYFCASSPSGGSYEQYFGPGTRLTVT.

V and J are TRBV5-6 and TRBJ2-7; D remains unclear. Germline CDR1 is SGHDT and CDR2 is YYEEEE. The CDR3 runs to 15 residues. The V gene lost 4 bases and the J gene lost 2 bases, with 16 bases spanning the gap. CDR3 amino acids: CASSPTPTRTYEQYF. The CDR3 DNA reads TGTGCCAGCAGCCCGACACCGACGCGTACCTACGAGCAGTACTTC.

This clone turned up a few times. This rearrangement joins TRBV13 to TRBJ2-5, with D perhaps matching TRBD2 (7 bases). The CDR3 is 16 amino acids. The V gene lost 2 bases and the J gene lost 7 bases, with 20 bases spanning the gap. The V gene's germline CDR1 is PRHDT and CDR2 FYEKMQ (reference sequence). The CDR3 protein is CASSLSSGGGVATQYF. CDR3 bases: TGTGCCAGCAGCTTAAGCTCTGGCGGGGGCGTCGCGACCCAGTACTTC.

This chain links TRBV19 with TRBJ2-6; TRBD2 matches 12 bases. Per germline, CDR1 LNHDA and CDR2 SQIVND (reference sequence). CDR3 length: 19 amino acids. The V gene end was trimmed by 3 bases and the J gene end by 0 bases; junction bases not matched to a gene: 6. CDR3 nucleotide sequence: TGTGCCAGTAGTATCGGACTAGCGGGGTCCAGCTCTGGGGCCAACGTCCTGACTTTC. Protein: CASSIGLAGSSSGANVLTF.

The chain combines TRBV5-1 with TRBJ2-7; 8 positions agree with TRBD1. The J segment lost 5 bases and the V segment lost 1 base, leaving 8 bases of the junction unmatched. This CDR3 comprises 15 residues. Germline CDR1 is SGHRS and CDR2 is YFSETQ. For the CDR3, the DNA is TGCGCCAGCAGCTTGATGGGCGACAGGGGACACGAGCAGTACTTC. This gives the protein CASSLMGDRGHEQYF.

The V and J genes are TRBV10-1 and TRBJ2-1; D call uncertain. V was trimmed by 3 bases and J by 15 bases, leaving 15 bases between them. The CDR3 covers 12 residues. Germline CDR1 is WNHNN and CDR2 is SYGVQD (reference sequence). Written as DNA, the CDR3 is TGCGCCAGCAGTGACCCCTCTACAGCGTTGTTCTTC. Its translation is CASSDPSTALFF.